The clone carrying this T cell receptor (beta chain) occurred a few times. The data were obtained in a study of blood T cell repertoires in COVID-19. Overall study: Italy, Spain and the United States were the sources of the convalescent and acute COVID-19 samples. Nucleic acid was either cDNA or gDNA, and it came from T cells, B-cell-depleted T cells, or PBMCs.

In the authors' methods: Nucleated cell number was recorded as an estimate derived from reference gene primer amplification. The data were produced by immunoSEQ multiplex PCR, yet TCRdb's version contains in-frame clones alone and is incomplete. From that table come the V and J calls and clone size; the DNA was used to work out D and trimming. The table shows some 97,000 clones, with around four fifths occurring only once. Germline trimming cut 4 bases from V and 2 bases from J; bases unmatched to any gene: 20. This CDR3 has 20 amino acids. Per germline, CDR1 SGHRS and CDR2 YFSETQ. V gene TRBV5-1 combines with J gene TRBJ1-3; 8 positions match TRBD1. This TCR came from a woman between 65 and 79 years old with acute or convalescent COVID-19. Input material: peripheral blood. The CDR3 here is CASSLVPGGENSPPGNTIYF. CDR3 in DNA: TGCGCCAGCAGCCTCGTGCCAGGGGGCGAAAATTCCCCACCTGGAAACACCATATATTTT.